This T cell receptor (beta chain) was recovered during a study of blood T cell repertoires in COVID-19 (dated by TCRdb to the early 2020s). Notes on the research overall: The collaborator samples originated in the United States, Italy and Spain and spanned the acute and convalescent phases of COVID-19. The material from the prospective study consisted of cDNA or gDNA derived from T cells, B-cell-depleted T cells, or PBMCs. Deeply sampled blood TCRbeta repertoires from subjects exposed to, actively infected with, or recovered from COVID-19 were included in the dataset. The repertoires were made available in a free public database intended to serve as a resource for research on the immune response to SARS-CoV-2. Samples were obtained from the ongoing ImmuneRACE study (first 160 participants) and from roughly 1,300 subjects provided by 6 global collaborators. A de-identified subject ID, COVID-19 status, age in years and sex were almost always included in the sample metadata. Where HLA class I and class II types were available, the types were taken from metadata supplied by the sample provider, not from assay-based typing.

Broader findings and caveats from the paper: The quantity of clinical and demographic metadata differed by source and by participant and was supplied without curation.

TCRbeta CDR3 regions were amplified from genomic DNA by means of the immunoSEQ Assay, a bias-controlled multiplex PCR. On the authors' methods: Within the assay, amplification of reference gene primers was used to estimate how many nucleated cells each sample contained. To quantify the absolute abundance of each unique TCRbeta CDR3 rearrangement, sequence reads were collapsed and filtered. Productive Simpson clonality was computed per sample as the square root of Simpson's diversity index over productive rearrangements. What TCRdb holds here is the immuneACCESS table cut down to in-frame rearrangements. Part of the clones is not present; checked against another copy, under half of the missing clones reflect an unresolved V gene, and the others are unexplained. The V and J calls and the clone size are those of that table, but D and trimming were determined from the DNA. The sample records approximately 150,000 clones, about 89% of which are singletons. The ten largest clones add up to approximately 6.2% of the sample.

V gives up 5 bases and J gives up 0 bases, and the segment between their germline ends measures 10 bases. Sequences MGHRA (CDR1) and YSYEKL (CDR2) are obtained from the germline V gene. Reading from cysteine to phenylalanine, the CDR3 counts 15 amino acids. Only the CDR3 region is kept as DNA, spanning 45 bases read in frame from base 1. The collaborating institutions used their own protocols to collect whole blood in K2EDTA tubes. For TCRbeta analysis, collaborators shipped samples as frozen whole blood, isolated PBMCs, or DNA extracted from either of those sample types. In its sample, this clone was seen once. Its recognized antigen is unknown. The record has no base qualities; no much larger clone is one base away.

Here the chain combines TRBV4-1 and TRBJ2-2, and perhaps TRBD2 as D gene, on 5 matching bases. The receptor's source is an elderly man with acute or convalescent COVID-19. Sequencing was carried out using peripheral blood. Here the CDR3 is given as CASSGGSSNTGELFF. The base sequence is TGCGCCAGCAGCGGCGGGTCCTCGAACACCGGGGAGCTGTTTTTT.